This T cell receptor (beta chain) stems from a study of shared clonotypes between healthy human individuals. This CDR3 contains 12 residues. The J segment lost 8 bases and the V segment lost 4 bases, leaving 7 bases of the junction unmatched. Germline V gives CDR1 SQVTM, CDR2 ANQGSEA. A CD45RA+ naive subset and a CD45RA-negative memory subset were split from CD4+ cells. There are a few counts of this clone. TCRdb's table, derived via immunoSEQ multiplex PCR, lists solely in-frame clones and lacks some. The data contain hundreds of thousands of clones, approximately 75% of them singletons. The chain employs TRBV29-1 and TRBJ1-2; TRBD1 aligns across 7 bases. The sample consisted of memory CD4+ T cells sorted from blood. This sample's subset: CD45RA-negative fraction. This TCR was sampled from a woman aged 25 to 39 in good health. The CDR3 here is CSVGLAGGGYTF. For the CDR3, the DNA is TGCAGCGTTGGTCTGGCAGGGGGAGGCTACACCTTC.